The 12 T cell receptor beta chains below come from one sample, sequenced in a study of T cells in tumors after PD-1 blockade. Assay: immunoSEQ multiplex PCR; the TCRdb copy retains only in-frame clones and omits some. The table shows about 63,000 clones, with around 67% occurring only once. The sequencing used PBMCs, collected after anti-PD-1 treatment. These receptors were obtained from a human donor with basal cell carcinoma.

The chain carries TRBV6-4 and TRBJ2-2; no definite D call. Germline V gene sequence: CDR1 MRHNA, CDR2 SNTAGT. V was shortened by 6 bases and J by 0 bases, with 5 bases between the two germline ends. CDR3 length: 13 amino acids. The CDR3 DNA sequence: TGTGCCAGCAGCCCCACGAACACCGGGGAGCTGTTTTTT. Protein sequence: CASSPTNTGELFF.

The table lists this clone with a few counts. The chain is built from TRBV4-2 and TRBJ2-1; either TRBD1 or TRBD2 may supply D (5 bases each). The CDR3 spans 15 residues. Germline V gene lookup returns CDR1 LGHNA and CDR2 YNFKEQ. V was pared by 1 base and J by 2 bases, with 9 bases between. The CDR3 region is CASSQGDPAYNEQFF. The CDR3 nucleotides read TGTGCCAGCAGCCAAGGGGACCCTGCCTACAATGAGCAGTTCTTC.

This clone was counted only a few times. CDR3 sequence: CASSKSRNRENTEAFF. The CDR3 coding sequence is TGTGCCAGTAGTAAATCCCGGAACAGGGAGAACACTGAAGCTTTCTTT. The chain has TRBV19 and TRBJ1-1, with a tentative D call TRBD1 (6 bases). V was cut by 4 bases and J by 1 base, with 16 bases left in between. This CDR3 is built from 16 residues. CDR1 LNHDA and CDR2 SQIVND come from the germline V gene (reference sequence).

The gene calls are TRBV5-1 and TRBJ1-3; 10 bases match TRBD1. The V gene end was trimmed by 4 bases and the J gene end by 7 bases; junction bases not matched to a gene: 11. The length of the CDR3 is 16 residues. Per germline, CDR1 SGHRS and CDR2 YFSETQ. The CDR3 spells CASSPGTGVVGNTIYF. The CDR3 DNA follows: TGCGCCAGCAGCCCTGGGACAGGGGTCGTGGGTAACACCATATATTTT. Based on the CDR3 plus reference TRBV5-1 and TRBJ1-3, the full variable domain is KAGVTQTPRYLIKTRGQQVTLSCSPISGHRSVSWYQQTPGQGLQFLFEYFSETQRNKGNFPGRFSGRQFSNSRSEMNVSTLELGDSALYLCASSPGTGVVGNTIYFGEGSWLTVV.

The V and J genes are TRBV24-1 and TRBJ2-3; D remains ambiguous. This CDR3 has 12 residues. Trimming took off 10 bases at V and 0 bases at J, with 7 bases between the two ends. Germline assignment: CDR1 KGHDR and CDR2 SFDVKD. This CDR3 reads CATATSTDTQYF. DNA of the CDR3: TGTGCCACAGCCACTAGCACAGATACGCAGTATTTT.

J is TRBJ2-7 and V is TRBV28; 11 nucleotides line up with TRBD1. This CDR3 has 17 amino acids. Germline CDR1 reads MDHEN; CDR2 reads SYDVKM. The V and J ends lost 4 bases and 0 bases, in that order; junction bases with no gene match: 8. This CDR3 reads CASSSPGQGVLSYEQYF. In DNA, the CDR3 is TGTGCCAGCAGTTCTCCGGGACAGGGGGTCCTCTCCTACGAGCAGTACTTC.

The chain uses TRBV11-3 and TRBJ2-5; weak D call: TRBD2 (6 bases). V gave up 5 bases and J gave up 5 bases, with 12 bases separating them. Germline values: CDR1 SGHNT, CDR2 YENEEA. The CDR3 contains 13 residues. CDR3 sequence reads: CASSPDGGETQYF. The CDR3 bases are TGTGCCAGCAGCCCGGATGGGGGGGAGACCCAGTACTTC.

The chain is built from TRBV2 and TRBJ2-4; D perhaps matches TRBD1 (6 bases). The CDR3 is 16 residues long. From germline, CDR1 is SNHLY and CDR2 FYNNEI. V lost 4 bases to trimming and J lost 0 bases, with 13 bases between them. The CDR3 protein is CASSARGLEAKNIQYF. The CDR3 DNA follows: TGTGCCAGCAGTGCAAGGGGGTTGGAAGCCAAAAACATTCAGTACTTC.

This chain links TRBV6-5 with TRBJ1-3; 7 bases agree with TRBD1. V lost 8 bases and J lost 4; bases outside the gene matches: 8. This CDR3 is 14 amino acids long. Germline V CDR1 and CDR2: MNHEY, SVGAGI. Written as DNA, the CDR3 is TGTGCCAGCCGAGCAGGGGGATCAGGAAACACCATATATTTT. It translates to CASRAGGSGNTIYF.

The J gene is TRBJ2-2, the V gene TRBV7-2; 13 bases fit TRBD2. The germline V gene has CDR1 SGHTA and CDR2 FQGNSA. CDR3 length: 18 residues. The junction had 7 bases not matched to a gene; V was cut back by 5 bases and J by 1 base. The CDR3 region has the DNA TGTGCCAGCAGCCCACGGACTAGCGGGGGAGGGAACACCGGGGAGCTGTTTTTT. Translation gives CASSPRTSGGGNTGELFF.

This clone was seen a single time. CDR3 region: CASSHSPRDLTDTQYF. As DNA, the CDR3 is TGTGCCAGCAGCCACAGCCCCCGGGACTTAACAGATACGCAGTATTTT. The chain uses TRBV4-2 and TRBJ2-3, with D maybe TRBD2 (6 bases). Trimming left V 3 bases short and J 3 bases short, with 16 bases between. The CDR3 is 16 amino acids. The germline V gene has CDR1 LGHNA and CDR2 YNFKEQ.

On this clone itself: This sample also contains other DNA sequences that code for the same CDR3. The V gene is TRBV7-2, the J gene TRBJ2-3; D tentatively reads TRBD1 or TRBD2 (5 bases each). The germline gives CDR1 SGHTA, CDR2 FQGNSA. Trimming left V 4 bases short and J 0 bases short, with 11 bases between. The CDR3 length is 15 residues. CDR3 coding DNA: TGTGCCAGCAGCTCGGGGCCGATTAGCACAGATACGCAGTATTTT. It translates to CASSSGPISTDTQYF.